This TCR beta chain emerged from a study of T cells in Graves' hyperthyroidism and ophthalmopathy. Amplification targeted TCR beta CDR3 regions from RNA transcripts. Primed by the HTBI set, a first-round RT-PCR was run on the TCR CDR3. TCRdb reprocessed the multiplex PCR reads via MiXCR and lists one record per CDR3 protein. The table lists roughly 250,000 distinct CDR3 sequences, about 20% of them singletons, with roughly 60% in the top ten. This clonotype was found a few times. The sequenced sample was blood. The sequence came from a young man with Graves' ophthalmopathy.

The CDR3 sequence is CASSPGTSGKVNEQFF. Here the CDR3 DNA reads TGTGCCAGCAGCCCCGGGACTAGCGGGAAGGTGAATGAGCAGTTCTTC. The chain has TRBV9 and TRBJ2-1, with TRBD2 identical over 13 bases. The CDR3 extends over 16 amino acids. Germline V gene lookup returns CDR1 SGDLS and CDR2 YYNGEE. Trimming took 4 bases from V and 7 from J; bases not matched to a gene: 8.